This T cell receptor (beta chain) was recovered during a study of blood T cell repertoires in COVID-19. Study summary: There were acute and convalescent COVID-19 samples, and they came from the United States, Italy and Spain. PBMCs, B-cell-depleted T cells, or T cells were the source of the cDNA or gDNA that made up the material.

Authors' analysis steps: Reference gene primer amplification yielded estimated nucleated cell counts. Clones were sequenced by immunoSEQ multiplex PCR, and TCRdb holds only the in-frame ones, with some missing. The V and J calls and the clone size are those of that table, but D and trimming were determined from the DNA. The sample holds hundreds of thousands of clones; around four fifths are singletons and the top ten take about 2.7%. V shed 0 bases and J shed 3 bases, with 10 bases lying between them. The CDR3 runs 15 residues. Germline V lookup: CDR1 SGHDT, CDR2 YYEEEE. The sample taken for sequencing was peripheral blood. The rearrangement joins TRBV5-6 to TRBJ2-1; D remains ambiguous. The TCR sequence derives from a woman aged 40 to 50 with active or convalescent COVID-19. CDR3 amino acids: CASSLDWRNYNEQFF. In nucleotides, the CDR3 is TGTGCCAGCAGCTTGGATTGGCGGAACTACAATGAGCAGTTCTTC.